Described below is a single TCR beta chain sequence and its context. Its antigen remains unknown. Mouse gene names apply. The CDR3 end lies 4 residues beyond the end of the read and is filled in from the germline J gene. This specimen belongs to a study of CD8+ T cells in alopecia areata. The wider study: Female C3H/HeJ mice aged about 6-11 weeks received skin from approximately 6-13-month-old C3H/HeJ donors with spontaneous alopecia. Overall study findings and caveats: The study also sequences resident alphabeta T cells of normal skin in scalp samples. The study found higher clonality in lesional than normal scalp, especially in alopecia totalis/universalis.

CDR1 FNHDT and CDR2 SITEND come from the germline V gene (reference sequence). The length of the CDR3 is 12 residues. Markers used for sorting pooled cutaneous lymph node cells were CD4, CD8alpha, NKG2D, NKG2ACE and others. Extracted RNA was reverse transcribed into cDNA, the sequencing template. Sequencing used immunoSEQ multiplex PCR; TCRdb keeps in-frame clones, though not all of them. The sample was found to contain around 300,000 clones, and every one recurs. Sequencing input: CD4+ T cells sorted from a lymph node. The chain joins TRBV19 to TRBJ2-7; maybe TRBD1 (6 bases). This clonotype was obtained from a C3H/HeJ mouse with alopecia areata. MHC haplotype of the strain: H2-k. This chain's CDR3 is CASNRDTYEQYF. Partial CDR3 DNA: TGTGCCAGCAACCGGGACACTTAT.